This T cell receptor beta chain comes out of a study of blood T cell repertoires in COVID-19 (dated by TCRdb to 2019 to 2021). Regarding the study in general: Samples covering the acute and convalescent phases of COVID-19 were provided by collaborators in the United States, Italy and Spain. The prospective study material was composed of cDNA or gDNA derived from T cells, B-cell-depleted T cells, or PBMCs. Subjects who had been exposed to COVID-19, were actively infected with it, or had recovered from it provided the deeply sampled blood TCRbeta repertoires that made up the dataset. A freely available public database, intended as a resource for researchers studying the immune response to SARS-CoV-2, is where the repertoires were released. The samples were drawn from the first 160 participants of the ongoing ImmuneRACE study and from 950 to 1,500 subjects provided by 6 global collaborators. Sample metadata almost always included a de-identified subject ID, COVID-19 status, age in years and sex. Where available, HLA class I and class II types were taken from metadata supplied by the sample provider and were not determined by assay-based typing. Points the paper makes about the study in general: The amount of clinical and demographic metadata varied by source and participant and was provided uncurated.

TCRbeta CDR3 regions were amplified from genomic DNA using the immunoSEQ Assay, a bias-controlled multiplex PCR. In the original analysis: Nucleated cell counts per sample were estimated from amplification of reference gene primers within the assay. To quantify the absolute abundance of each unique TCRbeta CDR3 rearrangement, sequence reads were collapsed and filtered. Productive Simpson clonality was computed per sample as the square root of Simpson's diversity index over productive rearrangements. The source is immuneACCESS, and TCRdb retained only in-frame sequences with V and J called. Part of the clones is not carried over; for the studies checked, unresolved V genes explain less than half of this, and the remainder is unexplained. V and J calls and clone size come straight from that table; D and trimming were deduced from the DNA. This sample comprises roughly 250,000 clones, approximately 86% of them detected only once. Jointly, the top ten make up approximately 1.5% of the sample.

The CDR3 runs 14 residues from the cysteine to the phenylalanine. Only CDR3 DNA is held: 42 bases, read in frame from base 1. V is clipped by 4 bases and J by 8 bases, and the sequence between their germline boundaries is 16 bases long. CDR1 SGHRS and CDR2 YFSETQ were looked up in the germline V gene. Notes on this clone: Its recognized antigen is unknown. Qualities for individual bases were not recorded, and no much larger clone is one base off.

Enrolling through a virtual design, the prospective study's participants ranged in age from roughly 18 to 90 years and lived across some 23 United States geographic areas. Cohort assignment in the prospective study relied on participant-reported clinical history from a screening survey and a study questionnaire. Recovered participants in ImmuneRACE Cohort 3 were defined by two consecutive negative NP/OP PCR tests, clearance by a healthcare professional, or resolution of symptoms. Mobile phlebotomists in the prospective study collected whole blood, serum and a nasopharyngeal or oropharyngeal swab from every participant. Prospective study participants could optionally give additional blood draws and questionnaires over an approximately two-month period. Blood samples from the prospective study were shipped frozen or at room temperature prior to DNA extraction.

The clonotype originates from a woman in her fifties or sixties who had recovered from COVID-19. The specimen sequenced was PBMCs or T cells enriched from blood (not recorded which). The V and J genes are TRBV5-1 and TRBJ2-1; the D gene is unclear. The nucleotides are TGCGCCAGCAGCGCGGAGAATCCCGCCGATGAGCAGTTCTTC. Its translation reads: CASSAENPADEQFF. The full variable domain, with segments outside the CDR3 supplied by the reference TRBV5-1 and TRBJ2-1 proteins, appears as KAGVTQTPRYLIKTRGQQVTLSCSPISGHRSVSWYQQTPGQGLQFLFEYFSETQRNKGNFPGRFSGRQFSNSRSEMNVSTLELGDSALYLCASSAENPADEQFFGPGTRLTVL.